This record covers a single TCR beta chain. V shed 0 bases and J shed 6 bases, with 4 bases lying between them. The CDR3 has 12 residues. CDR1 is MGHRA, CDR2 YSYEKL, per germline. With a J-beta primer mix and a sample-barcoded 5' primer, a second PCR ran 7 to 11 cycles. Carrying 12 random nucleotides, a template-switch adaptor labeled each individual cDNA molecule. TCRdb reanalysed the 5' RACE reads using MiXCR and keeps one entry per CDR3 protein. Of around 1.5 million distinct CDR3 sequences listed, approximately 59% were seen once; the top ten hold over 5.5%. The sample originates from a study of blood T cells in healthy people across ages. Collection of ten milliliters of peripheral blood was performed for each donor.

This TCR came from a man aged 18-30 years in good health. The V gene is TRBV4-1, the J gene TRBJ2-3; D not resolved. The sequenced sample consisted of blood. CDR3 coding DNA: TGCGCCAGCAGCCAAGATATGGATACGCAGTATTTT. Translating it yields CASSQDMDTQYF.